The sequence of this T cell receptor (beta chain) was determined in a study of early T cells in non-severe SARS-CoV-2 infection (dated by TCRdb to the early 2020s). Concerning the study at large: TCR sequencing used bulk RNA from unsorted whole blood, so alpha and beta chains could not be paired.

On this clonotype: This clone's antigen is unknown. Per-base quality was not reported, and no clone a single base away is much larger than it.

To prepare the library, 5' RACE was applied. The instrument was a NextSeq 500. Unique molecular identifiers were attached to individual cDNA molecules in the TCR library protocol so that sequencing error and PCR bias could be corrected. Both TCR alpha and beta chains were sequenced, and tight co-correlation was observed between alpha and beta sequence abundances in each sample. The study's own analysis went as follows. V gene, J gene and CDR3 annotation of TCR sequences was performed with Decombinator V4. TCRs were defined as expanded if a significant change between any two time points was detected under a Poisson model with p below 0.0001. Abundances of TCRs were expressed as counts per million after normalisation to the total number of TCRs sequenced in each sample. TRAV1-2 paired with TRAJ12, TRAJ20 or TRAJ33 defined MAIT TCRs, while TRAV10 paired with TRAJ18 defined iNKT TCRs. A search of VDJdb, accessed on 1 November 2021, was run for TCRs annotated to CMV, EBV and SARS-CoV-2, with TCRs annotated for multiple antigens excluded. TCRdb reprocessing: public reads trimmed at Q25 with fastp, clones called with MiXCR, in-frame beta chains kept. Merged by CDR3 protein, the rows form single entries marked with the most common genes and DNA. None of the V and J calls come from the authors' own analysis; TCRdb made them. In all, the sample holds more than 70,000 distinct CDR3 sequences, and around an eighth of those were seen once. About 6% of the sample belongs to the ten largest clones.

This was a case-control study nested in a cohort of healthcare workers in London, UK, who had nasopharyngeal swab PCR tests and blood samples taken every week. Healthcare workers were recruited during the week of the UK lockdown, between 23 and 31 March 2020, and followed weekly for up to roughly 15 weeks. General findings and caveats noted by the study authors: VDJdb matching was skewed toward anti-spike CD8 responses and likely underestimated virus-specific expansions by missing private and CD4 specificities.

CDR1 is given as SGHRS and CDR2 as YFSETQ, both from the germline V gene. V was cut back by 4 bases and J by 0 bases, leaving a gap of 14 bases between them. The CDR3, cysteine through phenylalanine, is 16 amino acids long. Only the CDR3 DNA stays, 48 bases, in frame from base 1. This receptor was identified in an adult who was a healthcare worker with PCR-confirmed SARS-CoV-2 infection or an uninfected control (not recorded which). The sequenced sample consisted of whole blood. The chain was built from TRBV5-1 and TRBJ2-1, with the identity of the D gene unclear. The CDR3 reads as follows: CASSPLVASSYNEQFF. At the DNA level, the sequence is TGCGCCAGCAGCCCCCTCGTGGCTAGCTCCTACAATGAGCAGTTCTTC.